The rows below give T cell receptor beta chains drawn from one sample of a study of somatic mutations in cytotoxic T cells in rheumatoid arthritis. Libraries were prepared by immunoSEQ multiplex PCR; TCRdb keeps only in-frame clonotypes and omits some of them. The data contain about 20,000 clones, about 86% of them singletons. The source material was CD8+ T cells sorted from blood. The receptors derive from a woman in her forties or fifties in good health. CDR3s include the opening cysteine and the closing phenylalanine or tryptophan. The D gene is left open where the match is weak. The size entry is marked missing in some rows and otherwise reads once, few, many or a size class.

size	V	J	D	DNA	CDR3
.	TRBV5-6	TRBJ1-1	TRBD1	TGTGCCAGCAGCTACCTAAACAGGGGAGGGGGCACTGAAGCTTTCTTT	CASSYLNRGGGTEAFF
.	TRBV27	TRBJ1-2	TRBD1	TGTGCCAGCAGTTTACAGGGGGCGGCCGACTATGGCTACACCTTC	CASSLQGAADYGYTF
.	TRBV6-4	TRBJ2-3	.	TGTGCCAGCAGAGCGGTAGGGGGGACCGCAGATACGCAGTATTTT	CASRAVGGTADTQYF
large	TRBV6-5	TRBJ2-7	.	TGTGCCAGCAGTTATCGCAGGGGTTACGAGCAGTACTTC	CASSYRRGYEQYF
.	TRBV4-1	TRBJ2-5	.	TGCGCCAGCAGCCAAGAACCGGGACTTCAAGAGACCCAGTACTTC	CASSQEPGLQETQYF
.	TRBV6-1	TRBJ1-1	.	TGTGCCAGCAGCTCAGACACTCTGAACACTGAAGCTTTCTTT	CASSSDTLNTEAFF
.	TRBV6-5	TRBJ1-2	TRBD1	TGTGCCAGCAGTTCGGGGACAGGACCGGGAACCTTC	CASSSGTGPGTF
.	TRBV7-8	TRBJ2-7	TRBD1	TGTGCCAGCAGCTTGGTCGGGACAGCCTACGAGCAGTACTTC	CASSLVGTAYEQYF
.	TRBV29-1	TRBJ1-2	.	TGCAGCGTGTGGGAGTGGCAGCTTTATGGCTACACCTTC	CSVWEWQLYGYTF
.	TRBV7-2	TRBJ2-5	TRBD2	TGTGCCAGCAGCTACGGGACTAGCGGGGGGCCGCAAGAGACCCAGTACTTC	CASSYGTSGGPQETQYF
.	TRBV27	TRBJ1-1	.	TGTGCCAGCAGTATACTGGGGGGTCTCACTGAAGCTTTCTTT	CASSILGGLTEAFF
.	TRBV25-1	TRBJ1-1	.	TGTGCCAGCAGTGGGCCCCCCACTGAAGCTTTCTTT	CASSGPPTEAFF
.	TRBV6-5	TRBJ1-3	TRBD1	TGTGCCAGCAGTTACCAGTCGACAGGGGCTGGAAACACCATATATTTT	CASSYQSTGAGNTIYF
.	TRBV10-3	TRBJ1-5	TRBD1	TGTGCCATCAGTAGGACAGGGGATCAGCCCCAGCATTTT	CAISRTGDQPQHF
once	TRBV18	TRBJ1-2	.	TGTGCCAGCTCACCACCGGGCAGGCCTGCTAACTATGGCTACACCTTC	CASSPPGRPANYGYTF
.	TRBV4-3	TRBJ1-1	TRBD1	TGCGCCAGCAGCCAAGACTTGACAGGGGTGGGCACTGAAGCTTTCTTT	CASSQDLTGVGTEAFF
.	TRBV5-4	TRBJ1-2	.	TGTGCCAGCAGCTCGACTGGGGATGGCTACACCTTC	CASSSTGDGYTF
.	TRBV19	TRBJ1-2	.	TGTGCCAGCTCCTTGGGGCATGGCTACACCTTC	CASSLGHGYTF
.	TRBV4-3	TRBJ1-3	.	TGCGCCAGCAGCCAAGTGAGGGCCAACCTGCCCACCATATATTTT	CASSQVRANLPTIYF
.	TRBV6-6	TRBJ1-1	TRBD1	TGTGCCAGCAGTCGGGACAGGGGGGACACTGAAGCTTTCTTT	CASSRDRGDTEAFF
few	TRBV4-3	TRBJ1-1	.	TGCGCCAGCAGCCAAGATCCTCCCGGGTCGAACACTGAAGCTTTCTTT	CASSQDPPGSNTEAFF
.	TRBV7-9	TRBJ1-2	.	TGTGCCAGCACTGAAGACAGCTTCTATGGCTACACCTTC	CASTEDSFYGYTF
.	TRBV5-6	TRBJ2-7	.	TGTGCCAGCAGCCTCGACGACTCCTACGAGCAGTACTTC	CASSLDDSYEQYF
.	TRBV5-1	TRBJ1-4	.	TGCGCCAGCAGCGGCCCGGGGTCCAACCTTAATGAAAAACTGTTTTTT	CASSGPGSNLNEKLFF
.	TRBV9	TRBJ2-3	TRBD2	TGTGCCAGCAGCGTCCACCGGGACTACGGGGATACGCAGTATTTT	CASSVHRDYGDTQYF
.	TRBV6-1	TRBJ1-4	.	TGTGCCAGCAGTGAATCGGAGGGAACTAATGAAAAACTGTTTTTT	CASSESEGTNEKLFF
.	TRBV4-3	TRBJ2-3	TRBD2	TGCGCCAGCAGCCCGGGACTAAGCACAGATACGCAGTATTTT	CASSPGLSTDTQYF
.	TRBV6-5	TRBJ2-3	.	TGTGCCAGCAGTTACCTCGGGGGCACAGATACGCAGTATTTT	CASSYLGGTDTQYF
.	TRBV9	TRBJ2-7	.	TGTGCCAGCAGCCAGGGGCGGGGAGATTCCTACGAGCAGTACTTC	CASSQGRGDSYEQYF
.	TRBV28	TRBJ1-2	.	TGTGCCAGCAGTCAACTAACAGGGACTGCCTATGGCTACACCTTC	CASSQLTGTAYGYTF
once	TRBV7-8	TRBJ1-3	.	TGTGCCAGCAGCTTTTTCTCTGGAAACACCATATATTTT	CASSFFSGNTIYF
.	TRBV2	TRBJ1-1	.	TGTGCCAGCAGGAGTAGGGGGAACACTGAAGCTTTCTTT	CASRSRGNTEAFF
.	TRBV7-6	TRBJ2-1	.	TGTGCCAGCAGCTTAGAGTCTGACTACAATGAGCAGTTCTTC	CASSLESDYNEQFF
few	TRBV19	TRBJ1-2	TRBD1	TGTGCCAGTAGTCCGACCGGGACAGGGTACTATGGCTACACCTTC	CASSPTGTGYYGYTF
.	TRBV4-3	TRBJ1-2	.	TGCGCCAGCAGCCAAGATAGTACGACAGGCTTCGGCTACACCTTC	CASSQDSTTGFGYTF
.	TRBV6-4	TRBJ2-3	.	TGTGCCAGCAGTGAGGGGGGCCGGTTTGGGGCAGATACGCAGTATTTT	CASSEGGRFGADTQYF
.	TRBV13	TRBJ2-5	TRBD1	TGTGCCAGCAGCTCGAGGGGGCTCCAGGGAGAGACCCAGTACTTC	CASSSRGLQGETQYF
.	TRBV4-3	TRBJ2-5	TRBD2	TGCGCCAGCAGCCAAGAGCGGGGGGGACAAGAGACCCAGTACTTC	CASSQERGGQETQYF
.	TRBV19	TRBJ1-5	TRBD1	TGTGCCAGTAGTGGGTGGACAGGGGGCGGGAGCAATCAGCCCCAGCATTTT	CASSGWTGGGSNQPQHF
.	TRBV9	TRBJ1-1	.	TGTGCCAGCAGCGCCCGTCCGCTCACTGAAGCTTTCTTT	CASSARPLTEAFF
.	TRBV12-5	TRBJ2-1	TRBD2	TGTGCTAGTGGTTTGCGACGGGGGGGCCAGAATGAGCAGTTCTTC	CASGLRRGGQNEQFF
.	TRBV7-9	TRBJ2-5	.	TGTGCCAGCCTCGGGGCGGGGTCCGAGACCCAGTACTTC	CASLGAGSETQYF
.	TRBV20-1	TRBJ2-7	.	TGCAGCCCGCTCCTTCCTGGCGAGCAGTACTTC	CSPLLPGEQYF
.	TRBV11-3	TRBJ2-1	TRBD1	TGTGCCAGCAGCTCCCCGGGACAGAGCAATGAGCAGTTCTTC	CASSSPGQSNEQFF
.	TRBV5-4	TRBJ1-2	TRBD1	TGTGCCAGCAGCTTGAGTGTCGGACAGGGGGCATATGGCTACACCTTC	CASSLSVGQGAYGYTF
.	TRBV9	TRBJ1-4	.	TGTGCCAGCAGCCACAGCCCGGACATGCCGCGGGGAAAACTGTTTTTT	CASSHSPDMPRGKLFF
.	TRBV28	TRBJ2-1	TRBD1	TGTGCCAGCACAGTACCAACCCCGGGACAGGGTCGTAATGAGCAGTTCTTC	CASTVPTPGQGRNEQFF
.	TRBV5-6	TRBJ1-1	.	TGTGCCAGCAGCTTCCGGACGGGTGGCGAAGCTTTCTTT	CASSFRTGGEAFF
.	TRBV28	TRBJ1-3	TRBD1	TGTGCCAGCAGTTTATGGGGGGACAGTATAAACACCATATATTTT	CASSLWGDSINTIYF
.	TRBV7-8	TRBJ2-6	.	TGTGCCAGCAGCCTCACACGCTCTGGGGCCAACGTCCTGACTTTC	CASSLTRSGANVLTF
.	TRBV4-3	TRBJ2-5	TRBD2	TGCGCCAGCAGCCAAGAGCTAGCGGGGGGAGAAGAGACCCAGTACTTC	CASSQELAGGEETQYF